Below, 2 T cell receptor beta chains from the same sample are listed, as sequenced in a study of OX40 agonist ivuxolimab in advanced cancers. TCRdb's copy holds only in-frame clones and misses some; the assay was immunoSEQ multiplex PCR. The sample lists fewer than 140,000 clones, about nine tenths occurring once. The sequenced sample was CD4+ or CD8+ T cells sorted from blood, obtained in a trial of the OX40 agonist ivuxolimab. These receptors all stem from an adult with an advanced solid tumor such as melanoma, head and neck, liver or kidney cancer.

This clone was seen a single time. This sequence joins TRBV7-2 and TRBJ1-5; D remains ambiguous. This CDR3 is 15 amino acids long. The V end was cut by 3 bases, the J end by 5 bases, with 14 bases between. Germline V lookup: CDR1 SGHTA, CDR2 FQGNSA. The CDR3 loop is CASSFRASGDQPQHF. The CDR3 nucleotides read TGTGCCAGCAGCTTCCGGGCCTCTGGGGATCAGCCCCAGCATTTT. Drawing the rest from reference TRBV7-2 and TRBJ1-5, the complete variable domain is GAGVSQSPSNKVTEKGKDVELRCDPISGHTALYWYRQSLGQGLEFLIYFQGNSAPDKSGLPSDRFSAERTGGSVSTLTIQRTQQEDSAVYLCASSFRASGDQPQHFGDGTRLSIL.

The gene calls are TRBV30 and TRBJ2-1; D might be TRBD2 (7 bases). The V and J ends lost 0 bases and 9 bases respectively, with 12 bases between them. This CDR3 comprises 13 residues. CDR1 is GTSNPN, CDR2 SVGIG, per germline (reference sequence). This CDR3 is CAWSVAAGAEQFF. The CDR3 DNA sequence: TGTGCCTGGAGTGTAGCCGCGGGGGCTGAGCAGTTCTTC.